The source of this T cell receptor (beta chain) is a study of blood T cell repertoires in COVID-19. Study-wide context: Samples taken during acute and convalescent COVID-19 were collected in the United States, Italy and Spain. Sources were T cells, B-cell-depleted T cells, or PBMCs; the material itself was cDNA or gDNA.

Some clones are missing from TCRdb's copy, which holds only in-frame ones; the method was immunoSEQ multiplex PCR. In the table there are 87,000 or so clones, around 87% of which are singletons. The CDR3 is made up of 15 amino acids. Germline V CDR1 and CDR2: KGHSH, LQKENI. Trimming left V 3 bases short and J 2 bases short, with 12 bases between. This receptor was obtained from a woman older than 75 with acute or convalescent COVID-19. J is TRBJ2-3 and V is TRBV18; TRBD2 might be the D (6 bases). The sample was peripheral blood. The CDR3 reads CASSPRDGYTDTQYF. CDR3 DNA: TGTGCCAGCTCACCGCGGGACGGGTACACAGATACGCAGTATTTT.